These 19 T cell receptor beta chains originate from one sample sequenced in a study of blood T cell repertoires in COVID-19. Using immunoSEQ multiplex PCR, the repertoire was profiled, and TCRdb retains in-frame clones only, with some absent. The sample yields hundreds of thousands of clones, 75% to 85% seen once. Sequencing used peripheral blood. The receptors here all came from a woman aged 60 to 75 with active or convalescent COVID-19.

This chain joins TRBV20-1 and TRBJ1-2; 9 bases line up with TRBD1. The CDR3 extends over 15 amino acids. Germline trimming cut 3 bases from V and 4 bases from J; bases unmatched to any gene: 9. Germline V lookup: CDR1 DFQATT, CDR2 SNEGSKA (reference sequence). For the CDR3, the DNA is TGCAGTGCTAGTCCCGGGACAGGGTGGACCTATGGCTACACCTTC. It codes for CSASPGTGWTYGYTF.

The V gene is TRBV6-5, the J gene TRBJ2-7, with 10 nucleotides matching TRBD1. J was trimmed by 6 bases and V by 10 bases; bases with no gene match: 12. The CDR3 is made up of 14 amino acids. CDR1 and CDR2 (germline): MNHEY, SVGAGI. The CDR3 bases are TGTGCCACTCCATCGGACAGGGGGTTCCGCGAGCAGTACTTC. Amino acids: CATPSDRGFREQYF.

V usage is TRBV5-1 and J usage is TRBJ1-5, with D possibly being TRBD1 (5 bases). This CDR3 is built from 20 residues. V dropped 3 bases and J dropped 0 bases, with 25 bases sitting between them. CDR1 and CDR2 (germline): SGHRS, YFSETQ. DNA of the CDR3: TGCGCCAGCAGCTCCTTGCAGGGAACTCTAAAAGAGGATAGCAATCAGCCCCAGCATTTT. It is translated as CASSSLQGTLKEDSNQPQHF. Together with reference TRBV5-1 and TRBJ1-5, the CDR3 gives the full variable domain: KAGVTQTPRYLIKTRGQQVTLSCSPISGHRSVSWYQQTPGQGLQFLFEYFSETQRNKGNFPGRFSGRQFSNSRSEMNVSTLELGDSALYLCASSSLQGTLKEDSNQPQHFGDGTRLSIL.

This chain links TRBV6-6 with TRBJ1-5; 7 bases match TRBD1. CDR1 MNHNY and CDR2 SVGAGI come from the germline V gene (reference sequence). V lost 6 bases to trimming and J lost 0 bases; unmatched junction nucleotides: 2. The CDR3 contains 14 residues. Here the CDR3 DNA reads TGTGCCAGCAGCCAGGGGGATAGCAATCAGCCCCAGCATTTT. It is translated as CASSQGDSNQPQHF.

V is TRBV4-3 and J is TRBJ2-7; TRBD1 aligns across 7 bases. Germline V CDR1 and CDR2: LGHNA, YSLEER. This CDR3 has 15 amino acids. V shed 1 base, J shed 3 bases, and the junction held 6 bases outside the gene matches. In nucleotides, the CDR3 is TGCGCCAGCAGCCAAGTAGAGGGGGCAGGCTACGAGCAGTACTTC. Translated: CASSQVEGAGYEQYF.

The chain carries TRBV25-1 and TRBJ1-1, with 9 nucleotides matching TRBD1. Germline V gene lookup returns CDR1 MGHDK and CDR2 SYGVNS. Germline trimming cut 8 bases from V and 4 bases from J; bases unmatched to any gene: 5. CDR3 length: 13 amino acids. CDR3 amino acids: CASAGQGSTEAFF. For the CDR3, the DNA is TGTGCCAGCGCAGGACAGGGGAGCACTGAAGCTTTCTTT.

This clone was picked up a small number of times. This chain connects TRBV5-1 to TRBJ2-2; possible D gene TRBD1, 5 bases. CDR3 length: 12 residues. Germline V gives CDR1 SGHRS, CDR2 YFSETQ. V lost 5 bases and J lost 3, with 5 bases in between. The CDR3 DNA is TGCGCCAGCAGGGGGCACACCGGGGAGCTGTTTTTT. It is translated as CASRGHTGELFF.

The V gene is TRBV7-9, the J gene TRBJ2-5, with a weak D call TRBD1 (7 bases). Trimming removed 1 base at V and 5 bases at J, with 17 bases between. Germline V gene sequence: CDR1 SEHNR, CDR2 FQNEAQ (reference sequence). The CDR3 covers 16 residues. The chain's CDR3 is CASSLVGRGVSETQYF. In nucleotides, the CDR3 is TGTGCCAGCAGCTTAGTCGGCAGGGGGGTGTCGGAGACCCAGTACTTC.

The J gene is TRBJ2-4, the V gene TRBV19; the match to TRBD1 covers 8 bases. The trim removed 5 bases at V and 1 base at J, leaving 7 bases unmatched. From germline, CDR1 is LNHDA and CDR2 SQIVND (reference sequence). The CDR3 loop spans 16 amino acids. In DNA form, the CDR3 reads TGTGCCAGTAGTTTTAAGACAGGGGAGGCCAAAAACATTCAGTACTTC. Translation: CASSFKTGEAKNIQYF. Based on the CDR3 plus reference TRBV19 and TRBJ2-4, the full variable domain is DGGITQSPKYLFRKEGQNVTLSCEQNLNHDAMYWYRQDPGQGLRLIYYSQIVNDFQKGDIAEGYSVSREKKESFPLTVTSAQKNPTAFYLCASSFKTGEAKNIQYFGAGTRLSVL.

V and J are TRBV30 and TRBJ2-7; D may be TRBD1 (6 bases). The CDR3 runs to 14 residues. Trimming took off 1 base at V and 6 bases at J, with 16 bases between the two ends. Germline-derived CDR1 and CDR2 are GTSNPN and SVGIG (reference sequence). The DNA for the CDR3 is TGTGCCTGGAGTGCGGGGCCCCTCAGGGGCGAGCAGTACTTC. Amino acid sequence: CAWSAGPLRGEQYF.

V gene TRBV19 combines with J gene TRBJ2-3, with 9 bases that match TRBD1. The CDR3 contains 15 residues. Germline V gives CDR1 LNHDA, CDR2 SQIVND (reference sequence). Trimming cost V 2 bases and J 3 bases; bases outside gene matches: 3. The CDR3 DNA reads as TGTGCCAGTAGTATAACAGGGGGCTCGACAGATACGCAGTATTTT. This sequence encodes CASSITGGSTDTQYF.

Worth noting for this clone: The sample carries other DNA sequences with the same CDR3. The chain couples TRBV27 to TRBJ2-7, with 8 nucleotides matching TRBD1. V was pared by 5 bases and J by 2 bases, with 2 bases of the junction left unmatched. Germline values: CDR1 MNHEY, CDR2 SMNVEV (reference sequence). The CDR3 has 13 residues. CDR3 sequence: CASSRQGPYEQYF. The CDR3 DNA sequence: TGTGCCAGCAGTCGACAGGGGCCCTACGAGCAGTACTTC.

The chain uses TRBV4-1 and TRBJ1-2; 9 bases agree with TRBD1. With 3 bases clipped from V and 5 bases from J, the junction kept 7 bases outside the gene matches. This CDR3 region has 15 residues. The germline gives CDR1 MGHRA, CDR2 YSYEKL. The CDR3 region is CASSHGGTGMYGYTF. CDR3 nucleotides: TGCGCCAGCAGCCATGGCGGGACAGGGATGTATGGCTACACCTTC.

This chain joins TRBV2 and TRBJ2-2; 8 bases match TRBD2. The CDR3 length is 15 residues. CDR1 and CDR2 from the germline V gene are SNHLY and FYNNEI. Trimming at V came to 8 bases and at J to 5 bases, leaving 10 bases not matched to a gene. The CDR3 is CASEAGLASTGELFF. The CDR3 nucleotides are TGTGCCAGCGAAGCCGGACTAGCCTCGACCGGGGAGCTGTTTTTT. The whole variable domain, remainder taken from reference TRBV2 and TRBJ2-2, is EPEVTQTPSHQVTQMGQEVILRCVPISNHLYFYWYRQILGQKVEFLVSFYNNEISEKSEIFDDQFSVERPDGSNFTLKIRSTKLEDSAMYFCASEAGLASTGELFFGEGSRLTVL.

The J gene is TRBJ2-7, the V gene TRBV27; 7 bases are a match to TRBD2. Germline V gives CDR1 MNHEY, CDR2 SMNVEV (reference sequence). V lost 8 bases, J lost 0 bases, and 7 bases stayed unmatched. The CDR3 is 14 amino acids. CDR3 residues: CASRWGGSSYEQYF. CDR3 bases: TGTGCCAGCCGTTGGGGGGGGTCCTCCTACGAGCAGTACTTC.

Written as DNA, the CDR3 is TGTGCCTCTGGGGGGGGCGCGGGTGAAAAACTGTTTTTT. Protein product: CASGGGAGEKLFF. The rearrangement links TRBV2 to TRBJ1-4, with D possibly matching TRBD1 (6 bases). Germline CDR1 reads SNHLY; CDR2 reads FYNNEI. This CDR3 is 13 amino acids long. Trimming cost V 11 bases and J 7 bases, with 17 bases left between them.

The chain couples TRBV30 to TRBJ2-3; 13 bases line up with TRBD2. This CDR3 is built from 15 residues. The germline gives CDR1 GTSNPN, CDR2 SVGIG (reference sequence). The V gene end was trimmed by 3 bases and the J gene end by 6 bases; junction bases not matched to a gene: 6. The chain's CDR3 is CAWRKLAGGKDTQYF. CDR3 DNA sequence: TGTGCCTGGAGAAAACTAGCGGGGGGGAAGGATACGCAGTATTTT.

J is TRBJ2-5 and V is TRBV9; TRBD2 matches 13 bases. This CDR3 contains 15 residues. CDR1 SGDLS and CDR2 YYNGEE come from the germline V gene. The J segment lost 4 bases and the V segment lost 3 bases, leaving 3 bases of the junction unmatched. The CDR3 region has the DNA TGTGCCAGCAGCGCGGGACTAGCGGGGTTAGAGACCCAGTACTTC. Translating it yields CASSAGLAGLETQYF.

This clone was recorded once. The chain employs TRBV7-3 and TRBJ2-2, with 8 positions matching TRBD1. The trim removed 5 bases at V and 1 base at J, leaving 6 bases unmatched. CDR1 and CDR2 from the germline V gene are SGHTA and FQGTGA. The CDR3 has 16 residues. In DNA form, the CDR3 reads TGTGCCAGCAGCCCGACCGGGACAGGGAACACCGGGGAGCTGTTTTTT. This gives the protein CASSPTGTGNTGELFF.